The 32 T cell receptor beta chains reported below all come from one sample, sequenced in a study of breast tumors, draining lymph nodes, adjacent tissues. Samples came from axillary lymph nodes draining the breast cancer. TCRdb independently ran MiXCR on the multiplex PCR reads; one entry per CDR3 protein. There are about 230,000 distinct CDR3 sequences in the sample; less than 40% occur only once, and 1.4% lies in the top ten. Sequenced sample: axillary lymph node tissue. The origin of the receptors is a female donor with breast cancer. Some clones in this sample may be carry-over from other donors' samples.

This clonotype has a handful of counts. The chain is built from TRBV3-1 and TRBJ2-6; D might be TRBD2 (7 bases). V lost 4 bases to trimming and J lost 1 base, with 17 bases between them. This CDR3 region has 18 residues. CDR1 is LGHDT and CDR2 is YNNKEL in the germline V gene (reference sequence). In DNA form, the CDR3 reads TGTGCCAGCAGCCCCTTACTAGGGGGGGGATCTGGGGCCAACGTCCTGACTTTC. This codes for CASSPLLGGGSGANVLTF.

A word on this clonotype: Since a much larger clone is just one base distant, this may be a read error. This likely comes from a read error, as the CDR3 has no conserved phenylalanine or tryptophan at its end. The chain combines TRBV14 with TRBJ2-1; no clear D. The CDR3 sequence is 13 residues long. Germline CDR1 SGHDN, CDR2 FVKESK. V dropped 4 bases and J dropped 10 bases, with 14 bases sitting between them. CDR3 in DNA: TGTGCCAGCAGCCTACTACTTACCGGCGAGCAGTTCTCC. Amino acid sequence: CASSLLLTGEQFS.

This clonotype was observed a single time. J is TRBJ2-1 and V is TRBV20-1, with 7 bases identical to TRBD1. Germline CDR1 DFQATT, CDR2 SNEGSKA (reference sequence). The trim removed 3 bases at V and 6 bases at J, leaving 5 bases unmatched. This CDR3 region has 13 residues. This CDR3 reads CSASPGTANEQFF. The CDR3 nucleotides are TGCAGTGCTAGTCCCGGGACAGCCAATGAGCAGTTCTTC.

Relative to its sample, this clonotype is medium-sized (0.01 to 0.1%). The rearrangement joins TRBV6-5 to TRBJ2-7, with a tentative D call TRBD1 (6 bases). Looked up from germline, CDR1 is MNHEY and CDR2 is SVGAGI. CDR3 size: 13 residues. The germline V and J ends were trimmed by 5 bases and 4 bases, with 12 bases remaining between them. The CDR3 DNA reads TGTGCCAGCAGTCACAGGGACGGATACGAGCAGTACTTC. Residues: CASSHRDGYEQYF.

This clonotype was picked up many times. This rearrangement joins TRBV7-3 to TRBJ2-2; the D gene is possibly TRBD2 (7 bases). Per the germline V gene, CDR1 is SGHTA and CDR2 is FQGTGA. This CDR3 is 14 amino acids long. V lost 5 bases and J 4 bases, leaving 11 bases between the germline ends. In nucleotides, the CDR3 is TGTGCCAGCAGCCCGGCGGGGGCCACCGGGGAGCTGTTTTTT. This translates into CASSPAGATGELFF.

The genes are TRBV6-6 and TRBJ2-5; 8 bases are shared with TRBD2. The CDR3 contains 15 residues. V lost 6 bases, J lost 2 bases, and 8 bases stayed unmatched. The germline V gene has CDR1 MNHNY and CDR2 SVGAGI (reference sequence). DNA of the CDR3: TGTGCCAGCAGCATGAGCGGGAGTGGGCAAGAGACCCAGTACTTC. It encodes CASSMSGSGQETQYF.

With regard to this clonotype: A junction end diverges from the germline sequence, so it may reflect a read error. The DNA of the CDR3 is TGCGCCAGCAGCTTGGGACGGCGCCAAGACACCCAGTACTTC. Translating gives CASSLGRRQDTQYF. This chain joins TRBV5-1 and TRBJ2-5; D is uncertain. Germline lookup yields CDR1 SGHRS and CDR2 YFSETQ. The length of the CDR3 is 14 residues.

This clonotype was observed many times. This sequence joins TRBV24-1 and TRBJ2-3; no firm D call. The CDR3 runs to 15 residues. V was shortened by 3 bases and J by 3 bases, with 12 bases between the two germline ends. CDR1 and CDR2 (germline): KGHDR, SFDVKD. This CDR3 reads CATSDQAFGTDTQYF. CDR3 sequence (DNA): TGTGCCACCAGTGATCAGGCCTTCGGGACAGATACGCAGTATTTT.

The chain couples TRBV5-4 to TRBJ2-1; 7 positions match TRBD1. The CDR3 length is 14 residues. Unmatched junction bases numbered 10, after V lost 3 bases and J lost 10 bases. The germline gives CDR1 SGHNT, CDR2 YYREEE (reference sequence). CDR3 nucleotide sequence: TGTGCCAGCAGCTATGGACAGGCGGTAAAGGAGCAGTTCTTC. Its protein is CASSYGQAVKEQFF.

This clonotype appeared a few times. V gene TRBV5-1 combines with J gene TRBJ1-1, with 11 bases fitting TRBD1. CDR3 length: 15 residues. With V trimmed by 3 bases and J by 4 bases, 5 bases remained unmatched. Germline V gives CDR1 SGHRS, CDR2 YFSETQ. CDR3 region: CASSWTGGAPTEAFF. CDR3 in DNA: TGCGCCAGCAGCTGGACAGGGGGCGCCCCCACTGAAGCTTTCTTT. Variable domain in full (rest from reference TRBV5-1 and TRBJ1-1): KAGVTQTPRYLIKTRGQQVTLSCSPISGHRSVSWYQQTPGQGLQFLFEYFSETQRNKGNFPGRFSGRQFSNSRSEMNVSTLELGDSALYLCASSWTGGAPTEAFFGQGTRLTVV.

This clonotype was picked up many times. The rearrangement links TRBV5-6 to TRBJ2-3, with D unclear. Trimming shortened V by 0 bases and J by 4 bases, and 12 bases separated the two germline ends. The CDR3 runs to 15 residues. Germline loops: CDR1 SGHDT, CDR2 YYEEEE. The CDR3: CASSLVATLPDTQYF. DNA for the CDR3: TGTGCCAGCAGCTTGGTGGCAACCCTCCCAGATACGCAGTATTTT.

This clonotype was counted many times. The chain combines TRBV20-1 with TRBJ2-1, with 10 bases lining up with TRBD1. J was trimmed by 6 bases and V by 3 bases; bases with no gene match: 8. The CDR3 runs to 15 residues. CDR1 DFQATT and CDR2 SNEGSKA come from the germline V gene (reference sequence). The DNA for the CDR3 is TGCAGTGCTAGTGGCGGGACAGGGGCCATCAATGAGCAGTTCTTC. It translates to CSASGGTGAINEQFF.

In the case of this clonotype: The junction does not match germline at one end; this may be a read error. Here the CDR3 DNA reads TGCGCCAGCAGTTACTTGCTAGAGCAGCACTTC. Translated, it gives CASSYLLEQHF. This sequence joins TRBV6-5 and TRBJ2-7; no clear D. In germline, CDR1 is MNHEY, CDR2 SVGAGI. The CDR3 has 11 residues.

This clonotype was detected only a few times. This may stem from a read error, because a much larger clone lies one nucleotide away. The V call is TRBV20-1, the J call TRBJ2-7; D is perhaps TRBD2 (6 bases). The CDR3 totals 14 residues. Germline V lookup: CDR1 DFQATT, CDR2 SNEGSKA (reference sequence). V was clipped by 3 bases and J by 6 bases, with 18 bases between them. The CDR3 spells CSARTHGTGPEQYF. The CDR3 DNA reads TGCAGTGCTAGGACACATGGGACTGGACCCGAGCAGTACTTC.

V and J are TRBV4-2 and TRBJ2-6; D might be TRBD1 or TRBD2, each matching 5 bases. Germline-derived CDR1 and CDR2 are LGHNA and YNFKEQ. Trimming shortened V by 2 bases and J by 10 bases, and 15 bases separated the two germline ends. The CDR3 length is 15 residues. The CDR3 protein is CASSQSSGSTNVLTF. The CDR3 bases are TGTGCCAGCAGCCAATCCTCAGGGAGCACAAACGTCCTGACTTTC.

This clonotype was counted at least ten times. The gene calls are TRBV20-1 and TRBJ2-2, with TRBD1 matching over 9 bases. V lost 3 bases, J lost 7 bases, and 6 bases stayed unmatched. The CDR3 is 14 residues long. Germline assignment: CDR1 DFQATT and CDR2 SNEGSKA (reference sequence). CDR3 in amino acids: CSASTGGRGGELFF. The DNA for the CDR3 is TGCAGTGCTAGTACAGGGGGCCGTGGCGGGGAGCTGTTTTTT.

With respect to this clonotype: Lacking the conserved final phenylalanine or tryptophan, this CDR3 likely reflects a read error. The genes are TRBV6-6 and TRBJ1-1, with TRBD1 matching 7 bases. The CDR3 is 14 amino acids. Trimming removed 4 bases from V and 5 bases from J; junction bases left unmatched: 7. Germline-derived CDR1 and CDR2 are MNHNY and SVGAGI (reference sequence). The CDR3 DNA reads TGTGCCAGCAGTTCGTCCGCAGGGGGGACTGAAGCTTTCGTT. As protein: CASSSSAGGTEAFV.

The V call is TRBV20-1, the J call TRBJ1-4; possibly TRBD1 for D (6 bases). The germline V and J ends were trimmed by 4 bases and 8 bases, with 11 bases remaining between them. Per germline, CDR1 DFQATT and CDR2 SNEGSKA (reference sequence). The CDR3 consists of 12 residues. The CDR3 DNA reads as TGCAGTGCTACTGGGGGCCGGGAAAAACTGTTTTTT. Translating it yields CSATGGREKLFF.

The chain combines TRBV3-1 with TRBJ1-1; D call uncertain. Germline V gene sequence: CDR1 LGHDT, CDR2 YNNKEL (reference sequence). V lost 2 bases, J lost 1 base, and 2 bases lay in between. The CDR3 runs 12 residues. The CDR3 protein is CASSQRNTEAFF. The CDR3 DNA is TGTGCCAGCAGCCAAAGGAACACTGAAGCTTTCTTT.

In this sample, this clonotype turned up many times. The chain has TRBV30 and TRBJ2-1, with D perhaps matching TRBD1 (6 bases). CDR3 length equals 13 residues. V was trimmed by 3 bases and J by 6 bases, leaving 12 bases between them. The V gene's germline CDR1 is GTSNPN and CDR2 SVGIG (reference sequence). The CDR3 spells CAWRRGSLNEQFF. CDR3 DNA: TGTGCCTGGAGGAGGGGGAGTCTCAATGAGCAGTTCTTC.

This clonotype was seen ten or more times. The chain uses TRBV11-2 and TRBJ2-1; 16 positions match TRBD2. CDR1 is SGHAT and CDR2 is FQNNGV in the germline V gene. After removal of 2 bases from V and 9 bases from J, the junction contained 4 bases not matched to a gene. The CDR3 is 16 residues long. CDR3 protein: CASSLWGTSGRGEQFF. The CDR3 DNA sequence: TGTGCCAGCAGCTTATGGGGGACTAGCGGGAGGGGTGAGCAGTTCTTC.

This clonotype was picked up one time. The DNA is left out, because the CDR3 cannot be placed on it with certainty; the CDR3 is given as TCRdb lists it. The chain links TRBV11-2 to TRBJ1-3. The V gene's germline CDR1 is SGHAT and CDR2 FQNNGV. Including both end residues, the CDR3 is 19 amino acids long. CDR3 loop: CASSYSGSEQYFGPGTIYF.

This clonotype appeared many times. The rearrangement uses TRBV6-4 and TRBJ2-1; 8 nucleotides align to TRBD2. CDR1 is MRHNA, CDR2 SNTAGT, per germline. This CDR3 comprises 16 residues. The trim removed 2 bases at V and 2 bases at J, leaving 5 bases unmatched. Here the CDR3 reads CASSDHQREPYNEQFF. Here the CDR3 DNA reads TGTGCCAGCAGTGACCACCAGCGGGAGCCCTACAATGAGCAGTTCTTC.

About this clonotype: The junction departs from the called germline gene at one end, perhaps through a read error. This chain links TRBV6-2 or TRBV6-3 with TRBJ2-2; 10 bases are a match to TRBD2. The CDR3 is 16 residues long. CDR1 and CDR2 (germline): MNHEY, SVGEGT. This chain's CDR3 is CASSYGAGGNPGKLFF. In nucleotides, the CDR3 is TGTGCCAGCAGTTACGGAGCGGGAGGGAACCCCGGGAAGCTGTTTTTT.

The table lists this clonotype with many counts. The chain couples TRBV2 to TRBJ2-7; possibly TRBD2 for D (6 bases). V dropped 7 bases and J dropped 3 bases, with 16 bases sitting between them. This CDR3 has 14 amino acids. Germline V gene data show CDR1 as SNHLY and CDR2 as FYNNEI. Written as DNA, the CDR3 is TGTGCCAGCACCACCTCGGACGGGAGCTACGAGCAGTACTTC. Its translation: CASTTSDGSYEQYF.

J is TRBJ1-2 and V is TRBV12-3 or TRBV12-4, with D hard to call. V lost 5 bases and J lost 4, with 14 bases in between. This CDR3 is 14 amino acids long. This chain's CDR3 is CASSISGRSYGYTF. The CDR3 region has the DNA TGTGCCAGCAGTATTAGCGGGAGGAGCTATGGCTACACCTTC.

This clonotype showed up many times. The rearrangement uses TRBV6-1 and TRBJ2-7; 7 bases map to TRBD1. Trimming at V came to 9 bases and at J to 5 bases, leaving 10 bases not matched to a gene. Germline V gene lookup returns CDR1 MNHNS and CDR2 SASEGT. This CDR3 is built from 13 residues. The CDR3 DNA sequence: TGTGCCAGTAGTCGACAGGGTATCGACGAGCAGTACTTC. This sequence encodes CASSRQGIDEQYF.

CDR3 bases: TGTGCCAGCAGTAGAGCGGGAGCCCACAATGAAAAACTGTTTTTT. Encoded protein: CASSRAGAHNEKLFF. V gene TRBV2 combines with J gene TRBJ1-4; no clear D gene. V was clipped by 5 bases and J by 5 bases, with 15 bases between them. Germline V CDR1 and CDR2: SNHLY, FYNNEI. The CDR3 covers 15 residues.

This clonotype occurred many times. The V and J genes are TRBV5-1 and TRBJ2-3, with 7 bases aligning to TRBD1. The length of the CDR3 is 13 residues. The V gene's germline CDR1 is SGHRS and CDR2 YFSETQ. V shed 8 bases and J 2 bases; nucleotides not matched to a gene: 5. In DNA, the CDR3 is TGCGCCAGTTCCGGGACAGACACAGATACGCAGTATTTT. Residues: CASSGTDTDTQYF.

This clonotype was seen at least ten times. This chain connects TRBV3-1 to TRBJ2-7, with D perhaps assigned TRBD1 or TRBD2 (6 bases each). The V end lost 8 bases, the J end lost 2 bases, and 13 bases lay between the germline ends. The germline V gene encodes CDR1 LGHDT and CDR2 YNNKEL (reference sequence). CDR3 length equals 13 residues. This CDR3 is CASEGEAPYEQYF. CDR3 DNA: TGTGCCAGCGAGGGGGAGGCACCCTACGAGCAGTACTTC.

This clonotype has just one count. This chain connects TRBV24-1 to TRBJ1-5; TRBD1 agrees at 8 bases. CDR1 and CDR2 from the germline V gene are KGHDR and SFDVKD. The CDR3 sequence is 16 residues long. Germline trimming cut 3 bases from V and 2 bases from J; bases unmatched to any gene: 5. For the CDR3, the DNA is TGTGCCACCAGTGATCTTGTGACAGGGGGCAATCAGCCCCAGCATTTT. Its translation is CATSDLVTGGNQPQHF.

The rearrangement joins TRBV2 to TRBJ1-3; 8 positions match TRBD1. V lost 8 bases and J lost 4; bases outside the gene matches: 7. CDR3 size: 14 residues. Looked up from germline, CDR1 is SNHLY and CDR2 is FYNNEI. The CDR3: CASLRGDRGNTIYF. CDR3 DNA: TGTGCCAGCTTGAGGGGGGACAGGGGAAACACCATATATTTT.